These 5 T cell receptor beta chains were sequenced from one sample in a study of CD8 T cells in Susac syndrome. Random hexamers served to reverse transcribe about 0.45 to 1 ug RNA. MiXCR was run by TCRdb on the immunoSEQ multiplex PCR reads, yielding one entry per CDR3 protein. The table lists 250,000 to 300,000 distinct CDR3 sequences, around 85% of them singletons. Sequencing used CD8+ T cells from PBMCs. The receptor set was obtained from a human donor with multiple sclerosis.

The chain employs TRBV13 and TRBJ2-1; 10 bases are shared with TRBD1. Germline lookup yields CDR1 PRHDT and CDR2 FYEKMQ (reference sequence). The CDR3 runs to 16 residues. Trimming at V came to 5 bases and at J to 6 bases, leaving 10 bases not matched to a gene. CDR3 region: CASSPPDRGLSNEQFF. CDR3 DNA sequence: TGTGCCAGCAGCCCCCCCGACAGGGGGCTAAGCAATGAGCAGTTCTTC.

This sequence joins TRBV11-2 and TRBJ2-5; the match to TRBD2 covers 13 bases. Per the germline V gene, CDR1 is SGHAT and CDR2 is FQNNGV. The CDR3 loop spans 15 amino acids. Trimming at V came to 9 bases and at J to 1 base, leaving 5 bases not matched to a gene. CDR3 region: CASAGLAGVQETQYF. The CDR3 bases are TGTGCCAGTGCTGGACTAGCGGGAGTCCAAGAGACCCAGTACTTC.

This chain uses TRBV6-2 or TRBV6-3 with TRBJ2-1, with 11 bases that match TRBD2. CDR3 size: 16 residues. The J segment lost 8 bases and the V segment lost 2 bases, leaving 8 bases of the junction unmatched. The germline gives CDR1 MNHEY, CDR2 SVGEGT. The CDR3 DNA reads TGTGCCAGCAGTTACAGCCTAGCGGGAGGACGGGATGAGCAGTTCTTC. The encoded protein is CASSYSLAGGRDEQFF.

V is TRBV7-9 and J is TRBJ2-5, with 9 bases identical to TRBD1. The CDR3 spans 15 residues. Germline CDR1 is SEHNR and CDR2 is FQNEAQ (reference sequence). With V trimmed by 3 bases and J by 5 bases, 7 bases remained unmatched. DNA of the CDR3: TGTGCCAGCAGCTTCCCGGGACAGGGTTTGGAGACCCAGTACTTC. Its translation is CASSFPGQGLETQYF.

The V and J genes are TRBV27 and TRBJ2-2; TRBD1 matches at 7 bases. There are 16 residues in the CDR3. V shed 5 bases and J 6 bases; nucleotides not matched to a gene: 12. CDR1 is MNHEY, CDR2 SMNVEV, per germline (reference sequence). The CDR3 DNA reads as TGTGCCAGCAGTCCCCAGACCCACAGGGGATCCGGGGAGCTGTTTTTT. Protein product: CASSPQTHRGSGELFF.